A single sample is the source of the 32 T cell receptor beta chains below, sequenced in a study of blood T cell repertoires in COVID-19. This table comes from immunoSEQ multiplex PCR, and its TCRdb copy is limited to in-frame clones, with some not included. The repertoire holds some 25,000 clones, more than 65% seen once, with roughly 30% in the top ten. The sample taken for sequencing was peripheral blood. The receptor set was obtained from a human donor in a cohort sampled during active COVID-19.

This chain uses TRBV6-5 with TRBJ1-4; D unclear. CDR1 is MNHEY and CDR2 is SVGAGI in the germline V gene. The CDR3 spans 14 residues. Trimming took 7 bases from V and 0 from J, leaving 9 bases between them. In DNA form, the CDR3 reads TGTGCCAGCAAGAGAAGTTCAACTAATGAAAAACTGTTTTTT. Translated: CASKRSSTNEKLFF.

The V gene is TRBV6-1, the J gene TRBJ1-2; a weak D match, TRBD1 (5 bases). This CDR3 region has 13 residues. Germline assignment: CDR1 MNHNS and CDR2 SASEGT. The V end lost 2 bases, the J end lost 8 bases, and 12 bases lay between the germline ends. This chain's CDR3 is CASSERDRGGYTF. In DNA, the CDR3 is TGTGCCAGCAGTGAAAGGGACCGGGGGGGCTACACCTTC.

The chain uses TRBV4-3 and TRBJ2-1, with TRBD2 matching 10 bases. With 2 bases clipped from V and 9 bases from J, the junction kept 10 bases outside the gene matches. The V gene's germline CDR1 is LGHNA and CDR2 YSLEER. The CDR3 consists of 16 residues. CDR3 residues: CASSQQAASGRGEQFF. CDR3 sequence (DNA): TGCGCCAGCAGCCAACAGGCAGCTAGCGGGAGAGGTGAGCAGTTCTTC.

V usage is TRBV11-2 and J usage is TRBJ2-6; D uncertain. Per the germline V gene, CDR1 is SGHAT and CDR2 is FQNNGV. The CDR3 is 14 amino acids. With 6 bases removed from V and 0 bases from J, the gap between germline ends came to 6 bases. The DNA of the CDR3 is TGTGCCAGCAGACTTATCTCTGGGGCCAACGTCCTGACTTTC. It encodes CASRLISGANVLTF.

This chain connects TRBV28 to TRBJ2-3, with a tentative D call TRBD1 (6 bases). CDR1 and CDR2 (germline): MDHEN, SYDVKM. This CDR3 has 17 amino acids. The ends were cut back, 6 bases at V and 3 bases at J, with 22 bases in the middle. CDR3 in amino acids: CASRPTAQGPRTDTQYF. In DNA, the CDR3 is TGTGCCAGCAGGCCGACGGCACAGGGACCTCGAACAGATACGCAGTATTTT. Looking up the rest from reference TRBV28 and TRBJ2-3 gives the full variable domain: DVKVTQSSRYLVKRTGEKVFLECVQDMDHENMFWYRQDPGLGLRLIYFSYDVKMKEKGDIPEGYSVSREKKERFSLILESASTNQTSMYLCASRPTAQGPRTDTQYFGPGTRLTVL.

In this sample, this clone turned up a few times. V gene TRBV7-2 combines with J gene TRBJ1-4; 7 positions match TRBD1. The length of the CDR3 is 16 residues. The V gene end was trimmed by 5 bases and the J gene end by 0 bases; junction bases not matched to a gene: 6. Germline V CDR1 and CDR2: SGHTA, FQGNSA. CDR3 coding DNA: TGTGCCAGCAGCCCTAGGACAGGTGCAACTAATGAAAAACTGTTTTTT. Protein sequence: CASSPRTGATNEKLFF.

V usage is TRBV9 and J usage is TRBJ2-5, with D possibly matching TRBD2 (6 bases). CDR3 length: 16 amino acids. Trimming pared 4 bases from V and 3 bases from J, leaving 19 bases between. CDR1 SGDLS and CDR2 YYNGEE come from the germline V gene. This chain's CDR3 is CASSPSAGTYKETQYF. As DNA, the CDR3 is TGTGCCAGCAGCCCCTCTGCGGGGACCTACAAAGAGACCCAGTACTTC. The full variable domain, with the rest looked up from reference TRBV9 and TRBJ2-5, is DSGVTQTPKHLITATGQRVTLRCSPRSGDLSVYWYQQSLDQGLQFLIQYYNGEERAKGNILERFSAQQFPDLHSELNLSSLELGDSALYFCASSPSAGTYKETQYFGPGTRLLVL.

The CDR3 sequence is CASSPSSGVADTQYF. The CDR3 DNA reads TGTGCCAGCTCACCATCTTCCGGGGTTGCAGATACGCAGTATTTT. The chain links TRBV18 to TRBJ2-3, with D perhaps matching TRBD2 (5 bases). CDR3 length: 15 residues. The V end lost 2 bases, the J end lost 4 bases, and 13 bases lay between the germline ends. CDR1 is KGHSH, CDR2 LQKENI, per germline.

The rearrangement joins TRBV4-1 to TRBJ2-3; 9 nucleotides match TRBD2. This CDR3 spans 15 amino acids. With V trimmed by 0 bases and J by 6 bases, 4 bases remained unmatched. CDR1 and CDR2 (germline): MGHRA, YSYEKL. Written as DNA, the CDR3 is TGCGCCAGCAGCCAAGATAGCGGGAGCGTTGATACGCAGTATTTT. This codes for CASSQDSGSVDTQYF.

The chain joins TRBV6-2 or TRBV6-3 to TRBJ1-4; 7 positions match TRBD1. This CDR3 spans 19 amino acids. CDR1 and CDR2 (germline): MNHEY, SVGEGT. The V gene end was trimmed by 0 bases and the J gene end by 0 bases; junction bases not matched to a gene: 10. The CDR3 DNA follows: TGTGCCAGCAGTTACTCCCACCACAGGGGAAATACAACTAATGAAAAACTGTTTTTT. Protein product: CASSYSHHRGNTTNEKLFF.

The V gene is TRBV4-1, the J gene TRBJ2-3, with 8 positions matching TRBD1. CDR3 size: 16 residues. Germline values: CDR1 MGHRA, CDR2 YSYEKL. V dropped 1 base and J dropped 4; count of bases not matched to a gene: 7. The CDR3 is CASSQASQGGADTQYF. In DNA form, the CDR3 reads TGCGCCAGCAGCCAAGCATCACAGGGGGGCGCAGATACGCAGTATTTT.

In this sample, this clone turned up once. V is TRBV9 and J is TRBJ1-2; 8 bases line up with TRBD1. The CDR3 has 14 amino acids. V dropped 4 bases and J dropped 5; count of bases not matched to a gene: 7. Per germline, CDR1 SGDLS and CDR2 YYNGEE. CDR3 sequence (DNA): TGTGCCAGCAGCCCGACAGGGGCCGGGTATGGCTACACCTTC. Protein: CASSPTGAGYGYTF.

The gene calls are TRBV14 and TRBJ2-6, with 7 bases matching TRBD2. CDR3 size: 16 residues. The V gene end was trimmed by 7 bases and the J gene end by 0 bases; junction bases not matched to a gene: 6. The germline V gene encodes CDR1 SGHDN and CDR2 FVKESK. The DNA of the CDR3 is TGTGCCAGCAAACCCGGGGGGAGCTCTGGGGCCAACGTCCTGACTTTC. Protein product: CASKPGGSSGANVLTF.

The chain is built from TRBV30 and TRBJ2-7; 9 bases are shared with TRBD1. Trimming took 5 bases from V and 6 from J; bases not matched to a gene: 5. This CDR3 is built from 12 residues. Germline loops: CDR1 GTSNPN, CDR2 SVGIG (reference sequence). The CDR3 DNA follows: TGTGCCTGGGACAGGGGGAAGGTCGAGCAGTACTTC. Residues: CAWDRGKVEQYF. Based on the CDR3 plus reference TRBV30 and TRBJ2-7, the full variable domain is SQTIHQWPATLVQPVGSPLSLECTVEGTSNPNLYWYRQAAGRGLQLLFYSVGIGQISSEVPQNLSASRPQDRQFILSSKKLLLSDSGFYLCAWDRGKVEQYFGPGTRLTVT.

The chain recombines TRBV4-3 with TRBJ2-7; 12 bases align to TRBD1. Trimming cost V 6 bases and J 1 base; bases outside gene matches: 4. Germline assignment: CDR1 LGHNA and CDR2 YSLEER. The CDR3 loop spans 15 amino acids. The CDR3 DNA reads as TGCGCCAGCAGAAGGGACAGGGGGCTTTCCTACGAGCAGTACTTC. This encodes CASRRDRGLSYEQYF.

The chain carries TRBV7-9 and TRBJ2-3, with D possibly TRBD1 on 5 matching bases. Germline lookup yields CDR1 SEHNR and CDR2 FQNEAQ (reference sequence). V lost 8 bases, J lost 5 bases, and 14 bases lay in between. CDR3 length: 13 residues. CDR3 coding DNA: TGTGCCAGCGGGAAGGGGAAGGGAGATACGCAGTATTTT. Its translation is CASGKGKGDTQYF.

The chain carries TRBV2 and TRBJ2-7, with TRBD2 matching over 11 bases. The CDR3 covers 15 residues. J was trimmed by 2 bases and V by 8 bases; bases with no gene match: 8. The germline V gene has CDR1 SNHLY and CDR2 FYNNEI. The CDR3 DNA reads as TGTGCCAGCGGAAGACTAGCGGGACCGACCTACGAGCAGTACTTC. It specifies CASGRLAGPTYEQYF.

The chain joins TRBV29-1 to TRBJ1-1; 7 nucleotides match TRBD1. Germline V gives CDR1 SQVTM, CDR2 ANQGSEA. CDR3 length equals 13 residues. Unmatched junction bases numbered 11, after V lost 6 bases and J lost 7 bases. For the CDR3, the DNA is TGCAGCGTAGAGGGGGCATGGCTGAATGAAGCTTTCTTT. This gives the protein CSVEGAWLNEAFF.

The chain uses TRBV3-1 (or the pseudogene TRBV3-2) and TRBJ1-2; 7 bases agree with TRBD1. The CDR3 is 14 amino acids. Germline values: CDR1 LGHDT, CDR2 YNNKEL (reference sequence). V was pared by 3 bases and J by 2 bases, with 3 bases of the junction left unmatched. As DNA, the CDR3 is TGTGCCAGCAGCCACTTCAGGGGGAACTATGGCTACACCTTC. The encoded protein is CASSHFRGNYGYTF.

The V and J genes are TRBV27 and TRBJ1-1; no firm D call. Trimming shortened V by 3 bases and J by 0 bases, and 8 bases separated the two germline ends. This CDR3 comprises 14 residues. Germline CDR1 is MNHEY and CDR2 is SMNVEV (reference sequence). This chain's CDR3 is CASSFGRMNTEAFF. CDR3 bases: TGTGCCAGCAGTTTTGGGAGGATGAACACTGAAGCTTTCTTT.

The genes are TRBV12-3 or TRBV12-4 and TRBJ2-7, with D perhaps matching TRBD2 (5 bases). V was trimmed by 3 bases and J by 6 bases, leaving 9 bases between them. The length of the CDR3 is 12 residues. In DNA, the CDR3 is TGTGCCAGCAGTTTTGGAGGCGGCGAGCAGTACTTC. This encodes CASSFGGGEQYF.

V usage is TRBV6-2 or TRBV6-3 and J usage is TRBJ2-7, with TRBD1 matching over 9 bases. This CDR3 has 14 amino acids. The V segment lost 5 bases and the J segment 2 bases; nucleotides outside the gene matches: 4. Germline V gene sequence: CDR1 MNHEY, CDR2 SVGEGT. CDR3 loop: CASSGGQGPYEQYF. Here the CDR3 DNA reads TGTGCCAGCAGTGGGGGACAGGGCCCCTACGAGCAGTACTTC.

The rearrangement links TRBV10-3 to TRBJ2-7; 9 bases match TRBD1. Germline CDR1 and CDR2: ENHRY and SYGVKD. The CDR3 sequence is 14 residues long. Germline trimming cut 4 bases from V and 5 bases from J; bases unmatched to any gene: 6. The CDR3 DNA reads as TGTGCCATCAGTGGGGGGACAGGGATGAACGAGCAGTACTTC. It specifies CAISGGTGMNEQYF.

The chain recombines TRBV4-2 with TRBJ2-3; TRBD1 matches 8 bases. CDR3 length equals 17 residues. CDR1 is LGHNA and CDR2 is YNFKEQ in the germline V gene. Trimming took 1 base from V and 7 from J; bases not matched to a gene: 13. CDR3 amino acids: CASSQVTRTGLEYTQYF. The DNA of the CDR3 is TGTGCCAGCAGCCAAGTTACCAGGACAGGGCTTGAATATACGCAGTATTTT.

This chain uses TRBV30 with TRBJ2-7; 10 positions agree with TRBD1. The length of the CDR3 is 13 residues. Germline-derived CDR1 and CDR2 are GTSNPN and SVGIG (reference sequence). Unmatched junction bases numbered 4, after V lost 7 bases and J lost 1 base. CDR3 loop: CASQDRGSYEQYF. CDR3 DNA sequence: TGTGCCTCCCAGGACAGGGGGTCCTACGAGCAGTACTTC.

The chain links TRBV5-1 to TRBJ2-7; 8 nucleotides match TRBD2. The CDR3 consists of 16 residues. Germline CDR1 and CDR2: SGHRS and YFSETQ. The V and J ends lost 3 bases and 1 base, in that order; junction bases with no gene match: 9. CDR3 loop: CASSSQPSGGSYEQYF. CDR3 in DNA: TGCGCCAGCAGCTCCCAGCCAAGCGGGGGATCCTACGAGCAGTACTTC.

The chain uses TRBV18 and TRBJ1-5; 11 nucleotides line up with TRBD1. Trimming took 3 bases from V and 6 from J; bases not matched to a gene: 1. The CDR3 spans 14 residues. The germline V gene has CDR1 KGHSH and CDR2 LQKENI. The CDR3 nucleotides are TGTGCCAGCTCACCCGGGACAGGGGGTCAGCCCCAGCATTTT. It yields the protein CASSPGTGGQPQHF. The full variable domain, rest sourced from reference TRBV18 and TRBJ1-5, is NAGVMQNPRHLVRRRGQEARLRCSPMKGHSHVYWYRQLPEEGLKFMVYLQKENIIDESGMPKERFSAEFPKEGPSILRIQQVVRGDSAAYFCASSPGTGGQPQHFGDGTRLSIL.

In DNA form, the CDR3 reads TGTGCCAGCAGCGCGACAGTTTCCCCACCCCTCCACTTT. Translation: CASSATVSPPLHF. The V gene is TRBV9, the J gene TRBJ1-6; possibly TRBD1 for D (5 bases). The CDR3 runs to 13 residues. CDR1 and CDR2 from the germline V gene are SGDLS and YYNGEE. Trimming pared 3 bases from V and 11 bases from J, leaving 12 bases between.

This sequence joins TRBV2 and TRBJ1-6, with D perhaps TRBD1 (5 bases). The germline V gene encodes CDR1 SNHLY and CDR2 FYNNEI. This CDR3 region has 16 residues. The germline V and J ends were trimmed by 3 bases and 7 bases, with 16 bases remaining between them. Written as DNA, the CDR3 is TGTGCCAGCAGTGACGGGGGGATCGGGGCCAATTCACCCCTCCACTTT. Protein: CASSDGGIGANSPLHF.

This clone was seen a handful of times. DNA for the CDR3: TGTGCCAGCAGCCTCATGGAGGCAGATACGCAGTATTTT. Translation gives CASSLMEADTQYF. The chain is built from TRBV9 and TRBJ2-3; possibly TRBD2 for D (5 bases). Per the germline V gene, CDR1 is SGDLS and CDR2 is YYNGEE. The V end lost 4 bases, the J end lost 4 bases, and 10 bases lay between the germline ends. CDR3 size: 13 residues.

The chain has TRBV5-1 and TRBJ2-2; 11 bases match TRBD1. V shed 3 bases, J shed 3 bases, and the junction held 1 base outside the gene matches. Germline V gives CDR1 SGHRS, CDR2 YFSETQ. The CDR3 extends over 15 amino acids. DNA of the CDR3: TGCGCCAGCAGCTGGGACAGGGGGGACACCGGGGAGCTGTTTTTT. Translation gives CASSWDRGDTGELFF.

This chain connects TRBV6-2 or TRBV6-3 to TRBJ2-3; a weak D match, TRBD2 (6 bases). The CDR3 extends over 17 amino acids. Trimming removed 2 bases at V and 2 bases at J, with 17 bases between. Germline CDR1 and CDR2: MNHEY and SVGEGT. The CDR3 DNA sequence: TGTGCCAGCAGTTACCTGCTAGCGCTGGGTATCACAGATACGCAGTATTTT. It translates to CASSYLLALGITDTQYF.